This T cell receptor beta chain was sequenced for a study of T cells in localized non-small cell lung cancer. Study-wide results and limits: Since sequencing was restricted to only one region of the tumor, intratumor heterogeneity remains a possibility. In uninvolved adjacent lung, T cell clonality reached its highest value, exceeding tumor. There were a median roughly 54 of the top 100 tumor clones appearing in adjacent lung. A higher density of T cells in blood coincided with extended overall survival.

With respect to this clone: Its antigen is not known.

V lost 1 base and J lost 1; bases outside the gene matches: 5. The CDR3 spans 16 residues. Germline CDR1 LGHNA, CDR2 YNFKEQ. Clones were sequenced by immunoSEQ multiplex PCR, and TCRdb holds only the in-frame ones, with some missing. Among 78,000 or so clones listed, just under 85% were seen once. The material was peripheral blood, obtained before any cancer treatment. This TCR derives from a man aged 40 to 70 with stage I lung adenocarcinoma. The chain links TRBV4-2 to TRBJ2-7; the match to TRBD2 covers 9 bases. CDR3 coding DNA: TGTGCCAGCAGCCAAGTGGTAGCGGGAGTTTCCTACGAGCAGTACTTC. It translates to CASSQVVAGVSYEQYF.